The clone carrying this T cell receptor (beta chain) occurred many times. Its matching antigen is unknown. The use of a sample-barcoded 5' primer and a J-beta primer mix characterized a second PCR of roughly 6 to 11 cycles. Every single cDNA molecule received a tag from a template-switch adaptor with 12 random nucleotides. In TCRdb, the 5' RACE reads were re-called with MiXCR into one record per CDR3 protein. The table has 700,000 or so distinct CDR3 sequences, approximately 22% seen once; the top ten hold around a fifth. This sample was included in a study of blood T cells in healthy people across ages. Points from the study as a whole: Estimates drawn from one million T cells were deemed to understate diversity.

Each individual donor underwent a draw of about 9.1 milliliters of peripheral blood. Sequenced input: blood. The sequence derives from a man in his 70s in good health.

CDR3 nucleotides: TGTGCCGGTGGCGGGGGGTCCTACAATGAGCAGTTCTTC. It encodes CAGGGGSYNEQFF. The V gene is TRBV28, the J gene TRBJ2-1; TRBD2 agrees at 8 bases. The germline V gene has CDR1 MDHEN and CDR2 SYDVKM. This CDR3 has 13 residues. V trimming: 11 bases; J trimming: 1 base; junction bases outside the gene matches: 4.